Following are 11 T cell receptor beta chains from one sample sequenced in a study of T cell repertoires in cytomegalovirus infection (dated by TCRdb to the late 2010s). In the paper's terms, the treatment or condition label means: in vitro stimulation with specific CMV peptide epitopes to enrich CMV-specific T cells. No cognate antigen is known for these TCRs. TCRdb lists the instrument as Illumina HiSeq 1500. The public reads were run again by TCRdb, first through fastp at Q25 and then through MiXCR, and only productive beta chains were kept. Identical CDR3 proteins give one entry, which carries the most common genes and DNA. This sample has 95,000 to 120,000 distinct CDR3 sequences in its table, and 30% to 35% of those were observed once. Roughly two fifths of the sample is held by the ten biggest clonotypes. The sample was CD8+ T cells from cultured PBMCs, taken from culture after CMV antigen stimulation. These receptors came from a human donor in good health (CMV status not recorded). Some clones in this sample may be carry-over from other donors' samples.

The chain couples TRBV6-6 to TRBJ1-1; no firm D call. CDR1 and CDR2 (germline): MNHNY, SVGAGI (reference sequence). Trimming shortened V by 4 bases and J by 1 base, and 10 bases separated the two germline ends. The CDR3 spans 14 residues. The DNA for the CDR3 is TGTGCCAGCAGTTTAAAAGACTGGAACACTGAAGCTTTCTTT. It codes for CASSLKDWNTEAFF.

This clonotype was observed at least ten times. This sequence joins TRBV10-3 and TRBJ2-1; unclear D gene. Germline values: CDR1 ENHRY, CDR2 SYGVKD. The V and J ends lost 3 bases and 7 bases respectively, with 4 bases between them. There are 11 residues in the CDR3. CDR3 in amino acids: CAISDVNEQFF. The CDR3, as DNA: TGTGCCATCAGTGATGTGAATGAGCAGTTCTTC.

This clonotype was seen only a few times. V usage is TRBV7-9 and J usage is TRBJ2-7; TRBD2 is a possible D gene (6 bases). The CDR3 runs to 14 residues. Germline CDR1 and CDR2: SEHNR and FQNEAQ (reference sequence). V lost 3 bases, J lost 2 bases, and 11 bases lay in between. The CDR3 DNA sequence: TGTGCCAGCAGCTTGGCGGGGCTGACCTACGAGCAGTACTTC. Translation: CASSLAGLTYEQYF.

This clonotype was counted only a few times. The CDR3 loop reads CASSPRGQTNEKLFF. CDR3 in DNA: TGTGCCAGCAGCCCTCGGGGACAGACGAATGAAAAACTGTTTTTT. V gene TRBV9 combines with J gene TRBJ1-4; 7 nucleotides line up with TRBD1. The germline V gene encodes CDR1 SGDLS and CDR2 YYNGEE. J lost 5 bases, V lost 4 bases, and 8 bases had no gene match. The length of the CDR3 is 15 residues.

The rearrangement uses TRBV11-2 and TRBJ1-4, with D unclear. The CDR3 has 17 amino acids. V lost 1 base, J lost 0 bases, and 12 bases lay in between. Germline CDR1 and CDR2: SGHAT and FQNNGV. CDR3 sequence (DNA): TGTGCCAGCAGCTTAGGGGAGGTCGTCGCAACTAATGAAAAACTGTTTTTT. Translation: CASSLGEVVATNEKLFF.

The rearrangement links TRBV12-3 or TRBV12-4 to TRBJ1-1; TRBD1 is a possible D gene (6 bases). V shed 6 bases and J shed 3 bases, with 17 bases lying between them. The CDR3 consists of 15 residues. The chain's CDR3 is CASSQLTGLDTEAFF. Written as DNA, the CDR3 is TGTGCCAGCAGCCAATTAACAGGGTTGGACACTGAAGCTTTCTTT.

This chain uses TRBV19 with TRBJ2-7; D remains unclear. Deletions cut 11 bases from V and 1 base from J, with 15 bases between. Germline values: CDR1 LNHDA, CDR2 SQIVND (reference sequence). This CDR3 is 13 amino acids long. CDR3: CAVGRDESYEQYF. As DNA, the CDR3 is TGTGCCGTCGGACGAGACGAGTCCTACGAGCAGTACTTC. The full variable domain, with the rest looked up from reference TRBV19 and TRBJ2-7, is DGGITQSPKYLFRKEGQNVTLSCEQNLNHDAMYWYRQDPGQGLRLIYYSQIVNDFQKGDIAEGYSVSREKKESFPLTVTSAQKNPTAFYLCAVGRDESYEQYFGPGTRLTVT.

The V gene is TRBV20-1, the J gene TRBJ1-3; D not resolved. The length of the CDR3 is 16 residues. Germline V gene data show CDR1 as DFQATT and CDR2 as SNEGSKA (reference sequence). V dropped 0 bases and J dropped 0 bases, with 12 bases sitting between them. CDR3 coding DNA: TGCAGTGCTAGAGAGGAAGTGGATGACTCTGGAAACACCATATATTTT. This codes for CSAREEVDDSGNTIYF.

The J gene is TRBJ2-1, the V gene TRBV7-6; TRBD2 agrees at 9 bases. V shed 5 bases, J shed 6 bases, and the junction held 8 bases outside the gene matches. This CDR3 has 15 residues. Germline CDR1 reads SGHVS; CDR2 reads FNYEAQ. CDR3 bases: TGTGCCAGCAGCGGGGTGGCTAGCGGGGTCAATGAGCAGTTCTTC. Translated, it gives CASSGVASGVNEQFF.

The rearrangement uses TRBV6-1 and TRBJ2-4, with 9 positions matching TRBD1. The junction had 8 bases not matched to a gene; V was cut back by 7 bases and J by 4 bases. The CDR3 spans 15 residues. From germline, CDR1 is MNHNS and CDR2 SASEGT. The CDR3 sequence is CASMAGTGIKNIQYF. In nucleotides, the CDR3 is TGTGCCAGCATGGCCGGGACAGGGATTAAAAACATTCAGTACTTC.

The V call is TRBV12-3 or TRBV12-4, the J call TRBJ2-5; 9 bases map to TRBD2. J lost 1 base, V lost 3 bases, and 9 bases had no gene match. This CDR3 is built from 17 residues. The CDR3 loop is CASSFWLAGKGQETQYF. The DNA for the CDR3 is TGTGCCAGCAGTTTTTGGCTAGCGGGGAAAGGCCAAGAGACCCAGTACTTC.